This T cell receptor beta chain derives from a study of blood T cell repertoires in COVID-19. Study context: The United States, Italy and Spain supplied acute and convalescent COVID-19 samples.

Between the trimmed V and J ends, which lost 5 bases and 1 base, there was a span of 8 bases. The CDR3 spans 13 residues. Germline values: CDR1 LGHDT, CDR2 YNNKEL (reference sequence). Produced via immunoSEQ multiplex PCR; TCRdb's table is partial and in-frame only. This sample has approximately 290,000 clones; about four fifths occur once, and the top ten carry around 16%. The TCR was taken from a person aged 70 to 85 with COVID-19, enrolled during active disease. The sequenced sample was peripheral blood. The V gene is TRBV3-1 (or the pseudogene TRBV3-2), the J gene TRBJ1-1; no firm D call. The CDR3 spells CASSGPGNTEAFF. Here the CDR3 DNA reads TGTGCCAGCAGCGGTCCCGGGAACACTGAAGCTTTCTTT.